This TCR beta chain comes out of a study of graft-versus-host responses after intestinal transplantation. About the study: All recipients were given anti-thymocyte globulin induction, and tacrolimus and steroids were then administered for roughly three years.

Here immunoSEQ multiplex PCR was the method, and the copy in TCRdb shows in-frame clones only, minus some. Of over 10,000 clones in the sample, about 80% were seen once. Processing released intraepithelial and lamina propria lymphocytes from the graft tissue. Note on this clone: Its antigen remains unidentified.

The CDR3 extends over 12 amino acids. The trim removed 5 bases at V and 6 bases at J, leaving 3 bases unmatched. Germline V gene data show CDR1 as ENHRY and CDR2 as SYGVKD. Overall study results and limits: Early HvG declines after transplant were associated with peak circulating GvH clone levels. Clonal ratios of graft-versus-host to host-versus-graft in allografts were high for patients exhibiting graft-donor T cell macrochimerism. Detection of GvH clones occurred in recipient marrow, and some had their first appearance in ileum or blood.

This sequence joins TRBV10-3 and TRBJ2-7; 8 nucleotides match TRBD1. The input for sequencing was ileum tissue, taken 142 days after intestinal transplantation. The sequence was obtained from a human patient who received an intestinal transplant, so some T cells may come from the graft donor. The CDR3 is CAISFQGAEQYF. The CDR3 nucleotides are TGTGCCATCAGTTTCCAGGGGGCCGAGCAGTACTTC.